This T cell receptor (beta chain) originates from a study of blood T cell repertoires in COVID-19. Study-wide background: T cells, B-cell-depleted T cells, or PBMCs supplied cDNA or gDNA.

This CDR3 has 12 amino acids. Per germline, CDR1 SNHLY and CDR2 FYNNEI. V was pared by 5 bases and J by 3 bases, with 8 bases between. In the study's own analysis: Amplification from reference gene primers served as the basis for estimated nucleated cell counts. Using immunoSEQ multiplex PCR, the repertoire was profiled, and TCRdb retains in-frame clones only, with some absent. The D gene and trimming were derived from the DNA, and the V and J assignments and clone size from that table. The sample contains tens of thousands of clones, 70% to 80% of which appear only once. V is TRBV2 and J is TRBJ2-7; D not certain. The sequenced sample consisted of peripheral blood. This sequence was found in a man aged 65-85 years with active or convalescent COVID-19. CDR3 DNA: TGTGCCAGCAGTATACGAGGCTACGAGCAGTACTTC. It is translated as CASSIRGYEQYF.